This T cell receptor (beta chain) was captured by sequencing in a study of T cells after somatic rescue of genetic block (dated by TCRdb to the early 2020s). Notes on the research overall: The study assessed how robust, over the long term, a T-cell system was when the system had developed through somatic rescue of a genetic block in T-cell development.

In the case of this clone: Its antigen remains unidentified. Base qualities are missing; no much larger clone stands one base away.

Library creation used the immunoSEQ multiplex PCR assay. This immuneACCESS table, as held by TCRdb, lists in-frame sequences with V and J called but not all clones. Of the missing ones, under half trace to an unresolved V gene in checked studies; the others have no known cause. The sample contains 95,000 to 120,000 clones, about 93% of them found a single time. Approximately 1.4% of the sample is taken by the ten largest. The CDR3 holds 15 amino acids from the cysteine to the phenylalanine. The CDR3 DNA has 45 bases and is translated from base 1. Via the germline V gene, CDR1 is SGHDN and CDR2 FVKESK. V and J lose 3 bases and 0 bases, and a span of 9 bases separates them.

Recombination joined TRBV14 with TRBJ1-3, with the D gene call left open. The clonotype originates from a woman under 30. The specimen was peripheral blood mononuclear cells (PBMCs). The nucleotide sequence reads as follows: TGTGCCAGCAGCCAGGAGCTCGGCTCTGGAAACACCATATATTTT. This encodes CASSQELGSGNTIYF.